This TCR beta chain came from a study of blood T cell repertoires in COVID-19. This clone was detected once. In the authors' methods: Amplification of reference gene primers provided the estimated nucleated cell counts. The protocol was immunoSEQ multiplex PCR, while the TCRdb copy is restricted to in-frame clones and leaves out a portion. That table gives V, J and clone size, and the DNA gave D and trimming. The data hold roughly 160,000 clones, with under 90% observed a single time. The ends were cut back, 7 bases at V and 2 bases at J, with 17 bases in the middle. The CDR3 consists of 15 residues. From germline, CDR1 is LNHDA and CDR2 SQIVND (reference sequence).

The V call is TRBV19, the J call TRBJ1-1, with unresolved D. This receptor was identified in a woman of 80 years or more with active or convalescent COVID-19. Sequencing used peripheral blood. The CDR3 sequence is CASNTRPEANTEAFF. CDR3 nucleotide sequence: TGTGCCAGTAATACCCGGCCCGAGGCCAACACTGAAGCTTTCTTT.